Sequencing of this T cell receptor beta chain was carried out in a study of early T cells in non-severe SARS-CoV-2 infection. Study context: Chains from this unsorted whole-blood bulk RNA could not be paired.

Individual cDNA molecules carried attached unique molecular identifiers. TCRdb re-derived calls from the 5' RACE reads in MiXCR, one entry per CDR3 protein. The sample yields roughly 40,000 distinct CDR3 sequences, 5% to 7% seen once. The CDR3 runs to 14 residues. Germline V CDR1 and CDR2: MGHRA, YSYEKL. V gave up 2 bases and J gave up 4 bases, with 10 bases separating them. Study findings and constraints: Matching against VDJdb likely underestimated virus-specific expansions, favoring anti-spike CD8.

This clonotype was seen a few times. Its antigen is not known. The specimen was whole blood. This chain links TRBV4-1 with TRBJ2-3, with D uncertain. The sequence came from an adult who was a healthcare worker with PCR-confirmed SARS-CoV-2 infection or an uninfected control (not recorded which). The CDR3, as DNA: TGCGCCAGCAGCCAAATTGCTACCGCAGATACGCAGTATTTT. Amino acids: CASSQIATADTQYF.